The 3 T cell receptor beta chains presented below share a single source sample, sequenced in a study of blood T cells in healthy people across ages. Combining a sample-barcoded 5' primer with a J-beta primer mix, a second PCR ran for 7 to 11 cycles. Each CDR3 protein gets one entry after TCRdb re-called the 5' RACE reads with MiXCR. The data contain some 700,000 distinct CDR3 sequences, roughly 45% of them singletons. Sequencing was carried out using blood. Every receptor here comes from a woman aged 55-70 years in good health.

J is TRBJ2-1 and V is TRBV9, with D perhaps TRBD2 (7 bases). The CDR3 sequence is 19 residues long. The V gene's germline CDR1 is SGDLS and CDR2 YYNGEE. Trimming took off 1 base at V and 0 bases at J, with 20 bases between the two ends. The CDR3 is CASSVSRGASFSSYNEQFF. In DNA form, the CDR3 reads TGTGCCAGCAGCGTATCCCGGGGGGCCTCCTTTAGCTCCTACAATGAGCAGTTCTTC.

CDR3: CASSSPGQGLHYEQYF. The CDR3 DNA reads TGTGCCAGCAGCTCCCCGGGACAGGGACTCCACTACGAGCAGTACTTC. The V call is TRBV28, the J call TRBJ2-5; 9 bases are shared with TRBD1. The DNA end is more similar to TRBJ2-7, so the J call may be wrong. This CDR3 has 16 residues. Germline CDR1 reads MDHEN; CDR2 reads SYDVKM.

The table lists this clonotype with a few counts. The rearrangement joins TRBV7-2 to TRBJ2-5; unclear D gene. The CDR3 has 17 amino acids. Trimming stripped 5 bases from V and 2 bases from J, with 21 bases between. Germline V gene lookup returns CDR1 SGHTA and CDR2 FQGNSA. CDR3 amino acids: CASSRRPRKLRQETQYF. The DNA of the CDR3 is TGTGCCAGCAGCAGACGACCTAGGAAACTTCGTCAAGAGACCCAGTACTTC.